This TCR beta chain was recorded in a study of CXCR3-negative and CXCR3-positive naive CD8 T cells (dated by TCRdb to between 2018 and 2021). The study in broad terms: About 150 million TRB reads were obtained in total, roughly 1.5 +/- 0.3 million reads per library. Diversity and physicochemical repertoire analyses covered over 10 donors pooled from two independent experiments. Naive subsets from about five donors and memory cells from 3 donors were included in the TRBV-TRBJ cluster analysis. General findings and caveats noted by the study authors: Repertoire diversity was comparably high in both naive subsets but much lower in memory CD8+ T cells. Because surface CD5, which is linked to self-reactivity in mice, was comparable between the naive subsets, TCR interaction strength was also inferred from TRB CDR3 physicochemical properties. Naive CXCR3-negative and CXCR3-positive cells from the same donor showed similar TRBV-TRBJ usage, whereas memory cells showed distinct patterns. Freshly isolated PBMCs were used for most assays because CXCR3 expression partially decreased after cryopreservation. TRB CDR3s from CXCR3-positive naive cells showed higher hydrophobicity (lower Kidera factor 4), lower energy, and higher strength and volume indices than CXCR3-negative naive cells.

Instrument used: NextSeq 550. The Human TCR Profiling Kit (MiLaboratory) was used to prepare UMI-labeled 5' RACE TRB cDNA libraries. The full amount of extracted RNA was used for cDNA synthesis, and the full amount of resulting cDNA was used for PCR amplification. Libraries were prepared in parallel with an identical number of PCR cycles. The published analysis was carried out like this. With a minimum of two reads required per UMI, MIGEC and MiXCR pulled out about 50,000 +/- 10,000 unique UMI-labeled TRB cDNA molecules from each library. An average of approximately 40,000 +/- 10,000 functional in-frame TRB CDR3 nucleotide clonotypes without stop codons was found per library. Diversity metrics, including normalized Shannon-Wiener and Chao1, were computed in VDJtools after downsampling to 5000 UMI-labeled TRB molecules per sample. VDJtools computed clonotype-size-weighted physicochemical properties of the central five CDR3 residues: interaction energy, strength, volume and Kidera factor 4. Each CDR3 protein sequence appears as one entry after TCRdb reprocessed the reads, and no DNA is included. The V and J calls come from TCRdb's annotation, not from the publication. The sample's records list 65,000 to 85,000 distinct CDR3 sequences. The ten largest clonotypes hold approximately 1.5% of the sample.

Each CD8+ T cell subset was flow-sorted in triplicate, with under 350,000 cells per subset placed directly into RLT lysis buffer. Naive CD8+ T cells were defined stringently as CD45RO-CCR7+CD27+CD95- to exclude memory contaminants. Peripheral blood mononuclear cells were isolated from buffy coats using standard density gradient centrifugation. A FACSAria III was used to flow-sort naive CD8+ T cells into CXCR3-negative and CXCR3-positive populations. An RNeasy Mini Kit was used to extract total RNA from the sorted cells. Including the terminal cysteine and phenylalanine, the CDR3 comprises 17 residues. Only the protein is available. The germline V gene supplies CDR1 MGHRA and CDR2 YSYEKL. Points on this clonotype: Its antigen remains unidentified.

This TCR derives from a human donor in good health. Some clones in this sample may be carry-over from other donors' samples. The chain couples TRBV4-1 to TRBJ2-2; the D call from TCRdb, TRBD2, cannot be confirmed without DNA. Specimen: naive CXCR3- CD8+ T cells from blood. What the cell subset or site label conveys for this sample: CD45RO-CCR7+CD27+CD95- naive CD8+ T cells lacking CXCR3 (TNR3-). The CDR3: CASSEGLAMTGTGELFF.